The 30 T cell receptor beta chains below were found in one sample sequenced in a study of T cells after yellow fever vaccination. TCRdb re-called the 5' RACE reads with MiXCR, one entry per CDR3 protein. This sample has a few hundred thousand distinct CDR3 sequences, with about 7% found just once. The sequencing used CD4+ T cells sorted from PBMCs, collected 15 days after the yellow fever booster vaccination. The receptors were gathered from a man aged 25 to 40 who received the YFV17D yellow fever vaccine.

This clonotype was seen at least ten times. The chain recombines TRBV24-1 with TRBJ2-5; D is unresolved. The CDR3 runs 11 residues. Germline V lookup: CDR1 KGHDR, CDR2 SFDVKD. V shed 4 bases and J shed 3 bases, with 2 bases lying between them. CDR3 residues: CATSDEETQYF. CDR3 nucleotide sequence: TGTGCCACCAGTGACGAAGAGACCCAGTACTTC.

The chain is built from TRBV28 and TRBJ1-1, with a weak D call TRBD1 (5 bases). V lost 5 bases to trimming and J lost 1 base, with 14 bases between them. The CDR3 loop spans 15 amino acids. Germline CDR1 is MDHEN and CDR2 is SYDVKM. The CDR3 sequence is CASSGRKGTNTEAFF. For the CDR3, the DNA is TGTGCCAGCAGTGGACGGAAGGGGACGAACACTGAAGCTTTCTTT.

This chain uses TRBV20-1 with TRBJ1-2, with TRBD1 as a possible D gene (6 bases). V was clipped by 0 bases and J by 7 bases, with 9 bases between them. The CDR3 extends over 12 amino acids. In germline, CDR1 is DFQATT, CDR2 SNEGSKA (reference sequence). The CDR3 sequence: CSARDFRGGYTF. CDR3 DNA sequence: TGCAGTGCTAGAGATTTCAGGGGTGGCTACACCTTC.

The rearrangement links TRBV3-1 to TRBJ1-2; D is ambiguous. The V end lost 0 bases, the J end lost 8 bases, and 28 bases lay between the germline ends. This CDR3 is 19 amino acids long. Germline CDR1 and CDR2: LGHDT and YNNKEL (reference sequence). CDR3: CASSQEGHVAVPPRRGYTF. DNA of the CDR3: TGTGCCAGCAGCCAAGAGGGTCATGTGGCTGTACCGCCCCGCAGGGGCTACACCTTC. The full variable domain, with the rest looked up from reference TRBV3-1 and TRBJ1-2, is DTAVSQTPKYLVTQMGNDKSIKCEQNLGHDTMYWYKQDSKKFLKIMFSYNNKELIINETVPNRFSPKSPDKAHLNLHINSLELGDSAVYFCASSQEGHVAVPPRRGYTFGSGTRLTVV.

The sample holds a few counts of this clonotype. The rearrangement links TRBV20-1 to TRBJ2-1; 7 bases map to TRBD2. V shed 7 bases and J 1 base; nucleotides not matched to a gene: 7. The CDR3 has 14 residues. Germline V gives CDR1 DFQATT, CDR2 SNEGSKA (reference sequence). The CDR3 coding sequence is TGCAGTGGGAGTGCGGGAGTATCCTACAATGAGCAGTTCTTC. Protein product: CSGSAGVSYNEQFF.

This clonotype was counted at least ten times. V and J are TRBV12-3 or TRBV12-4 and TRBJ2-7, with TRBD1 identical over 7 bases. V shed 7 bases and J 0 bases; nucleotides not matched to a gene: 6. The CDR3 is made up of 14 amino acids. The CDR3 loop reads CASTATGSSYEQYF. Written as DNA, the CDR3 is TGTGCCAGCACCGCGACAGGGAGCTCCTACGAGCAGTACTTC.

This clonotype was found many times. This rearrangement joins TRBV7-8 to TRBJ2-7; 8 bases match TRBD2. The CDR3 totals 17 residues. Germline V CDR1 and CDR2: SGHVS, FQNEAQ. The trim removed 5 bases at V and 4 bases at J, leaving 16 bases unmatched. As DNA, the CDR3 is TGTGCCAGCAGCCCAAGGCCGGGAGGGCTTAGGTGGTACGAGCAGTACTTC. Its translation: CASSPRPGGLRWYEQYF.

This clonotype occurred many times. This chain connects TRBV20-1 to TRBJ1-4; D might be TRBD1 (6 bases). The CDR3 spans 13 residues. The germline gives CDR1 DFQATT, CDR2 SNEGSKA (reference sequence). Trimming stripped 7 bases from V and 7 bases from J, with 16 bases between. This CDR3 reads CSVRQGSREKLFF. As DNA, the CDR3 is TGCAGTGTCAGGCAGGGGAGTCGTGAAAAACTGTTTTTT.

V and J are TRBV7-2 and TRBJ2-3, with D hard to call. In germline, CDR1 is SGHTA, CDR2 FQGNSA. This CDR3 is 15 amino acids long. Trimming left V 4 bases short and J 0 bases short, with 11 bases between. For the CDR3, the DNA is TGTGCCAGCAGCTCTGGGATGGCTAGCACAGATACGCAGTATTTT. It encodes CASSSGMASTDTQYF.

This clonotype was seen a few times. This chain joins TRBV10-3 and TRBJ2-5, with a possible D match to TRBD1 (6 bases). The length of the CDR3 is 14 residues. Trimming pared 9 bases from V and 2 bases from J, leaving 16 bases between. CDR1 is ENHRY and CDR2 is SYGVKD in the germline V gene. CDR3: CAIASRQDQETQYF. DNA of the CDR3: TGTGCCATAGCTTCCCGACAGGATCAAGAGACCCAGTACTTC.

V and J are TRBV28 and TRBJ2-7, with a tentative D call TRBD1 (5 bases). The CDR3 spans 15 residues. Trimming left V 5 bases short and J 3 bases short, with 17 bases between. Germline V CDR1 and CDR2: MDHEN, SYDVKM. The DNA of the CDR3 is TGTGCCAGCAGTCGCAATCCTACAGGTGGCTACGAGCAGTACTTC. This sequence encodes CASSRNPTGGYEQYF.

This clonotype occurred many times. The V gene is TRBV5-5, the J gene TRBJ2-7, with TRBD2 identical over 9 bases. CDR1 SGHKS and CDR2 YYEKEE come from the germline V gene (reference sequence). CDR3 length equals 16 residues. The ends lost 5 bases at V and 6 bases at J; junction bases unmatched: 15. DNA for the CDR3: TGTGCCAGCAGTCCGAGGGGGACTAGCCAAATGGGCGAGCAGTACTTC. Its translation is CASSPRGTSQMGEQYF.

This clonotype was observed a few times. This chain uses TRBV28 with TRBJ2-7; D is uncertain. V lost 5 bases to trimming and J lost 2 bases, with 10 bases between them. Germline V gives CDR1 MDHEN, CDR2 SYDVKM. This CDR3 contains 13 residues. For the CDR3, the DNA is TGTGCCAGCAGTCGGTCCCAGACCTACGAGCAGTACTTC. The encoded protein is CASSRSQTYEQYF.

This clonotype was seen a handful of times. The chain recombines TRBV6-5 with TRBJ2-7, with D perhaps matching TRBD2 (6 bases). This CDR3 has 15 amino acids. CDR1 and CDR2 (germline): MNHEY, SVGAGI. With 2 bases removed from V and 3 bases from J, the gap between germline ends came to 14 bases. The CDR3 bases are TGTGCCAGCAGTTACGTGATAGGAGGGGTCTACGAGCAGTACTTC. This encodes CASSYVIGGVYEQYF.

Ten or more counts support this clonotype. J is TRBJ2-1 and V is TRBV5-1; TRBD2 aligns across 7 bases. Unmatched junction bases numbered 3, after V lost 0 bases and J lost 0 bases. The CDR3 consists of 16 residues. Germline CDR1 and CDR2: SGHRS and YFSETQ. CDR3 DNA: TGCGCCAGCAGCTTGGGACTAGCCCGCTCCTACAATGAGCAGTTCTTC. Translating gives CASSLGLARSYNEQFF.

This clonotype was counted between two and nine times. The chain carries TRBV7-2 and TRBJ2-7; D remains unclear. Trimming cost V 4 bases and J 2 bases, with 15 bases left between them. The CDR3 contains 15 residues. Germline CDR1 is SGHTA and CDR2 is FQGNSA. The CDR3 bases are TGTGCCAGCAGCTGGATCGAGAGGCCTACCTACGAGCAGTACTTC. Translating it yields CASSWIERPTYEQYF.

This clonotype was seen only a few times. V usage is TRBV20-1 and J usage is TRBJ2-5, with D possibly TRBD2 on 5 matching bases. V was shortened by 0 bases and J by 0 bases, with 14 bases between the two germline ends. The length of the CDR3 is 16 residues. Germline V CDR1 and CDR2: DFQATT, SNEGSKA (reference sequence). CDR3 coding DNA: TGCAGTGCTAGAGATTCGAAAGCGGAGTACCAAGAGACCCAGTACTTC. Protein sequence: CSARDSKAEYQETQYF.

The chain couples TRBV5-1 to TRBJ2-5, with 7 bases matching TRBD1. The trim removed 0 bases at V and 5 bases at J, leaving 7 bases unmatched. Germline V gene sequence: CDR1 SGHRS, CDR2 YFSETQ. This CDR3 comprises 15 residues. In DNA, the CDR3 is TGCGCCAGCAGCTTGGATCCCACAGGGGTTGAGACCCAGTACTTC. Translating it yields CASSLDPTGVETQYF.

The table lists this clonotype with many counts. The rearrangement uses TRBV5-6 and TRBJ2-5; 7 bases are shared with TRBD1. The V gene's germline CDR1 is SGHDT and CDR2 YYEEEE. Trimming took 3 bases from V and 1 from J; bases not matched to a gene: 6. The CDR3 length is 15 residues. CDR3 loop: CASSWGQIGQETQYF. The CDR3, as DNA: TGTGCCAGCAGCTGGGGACAGATCGGCCAAGAGACCCAGTACTTC.

V usage is TRBV9 and J usage is TRBJ1-1, with TRBD1 identical over 7 bases. The germline V gene has CDR1 SGDLS and CDR2 YYNGEE. This CDR3 is built from 16 residues. V lost 0 bases, J lost 3 bases, and 8 bases stayed unmatched. The CDR3 DNA is TGTGCCAGCAGCGTAGACCTTCGGGACAGATACACTGAAGCTTTCTTT. This gives the protein CASSVDLRDRYTEAFF.

This clonotype was counted many times. V gene TRBV5-6 combines with J gene TRBJ2-1; TRBD2 matches at 13 bases. Unmatched junction bases numbered 7, after V lost 3 bases and J lost 1 base. This CDR3 region has 18 residues. Germline V gene sequence: CDR1 SGHDT, CDR2 YYEEEE. The CDR3 sequence: CASSSGLAGAPSYNEQFF. The CDR3 DNA reads TGTGCCAGCAGCTCCGGACTAGCGGGAGCACCGTCCTACAATGAGCAGTTCTTC.

This clonotype was seen many times. The chain combines TRBV7-2 with TRBJ2-7; the match to TRBD1 covers 8 bases. Germline values: CDR1 SGHTA, CDR2 FQGNSA. The CDR3 has 15 amino acids. V was clipped by 5 bases and J by 2 bases; unmatched bases: 8. CDR3 in amino acids: CASSTDRVATYEQYF. The CDR3 DNA is TGTGCCAGCAGCACGGACAGGGTGGCTACCTACGAGCAGTACTTC.

This clonotype was observed a handful of times. The V and J genes are TRBV6-1 and TRBJ1-1; D unclear. V lost 6 bases and J lost 0, with 11 bases in between. Germline V CDR1 and CDR2: MNHNS, SASEGT. The CDR3 is 14 amino acids. CDR3 coding DNA: TGTGCCAGCAGCCAAAGGCAGTTGAACACTGAAGCTTTCTTT. Translating it yields CASSQRQLNTEAFF.

This clonotype was counted at least ten times. The V gene is TRBV4-3, the J gene TRBJ2-5; no definite D call. CDR3 size: 14 residues. CDR1 is LGHNA and CDR2 is YSLEER in the germline V gene. The V end lost 3 bases, the J end lost 2 bases, and 10 bases lay between the germline ends. CDR3 in amino acids: CASSQPGRQETQYF. The CDR3 DNA follows: TGCGCCAGCAGCCAGCCCGGACGACAAGAGACCCAGTACTTC.

This clonotype has only a few counts. V gene TRBV3-1 combines with J gene TRBJ2-3, with D maybe TRBD1 (5 bases). This CDR3 is built from 16 residues. With 5 bases removed from V and 2 bases from J, the gap between germline ends came to 17 bases. Germline CDR1 is LGHDT and CDR2 is YNNKEL (reference sequence). CDR3 coding DNA: TGTGCCAGCAGCAACAGGACATCCCAAAACACAGATACGCAGTATTTT. Translating it yields CASSNRTSQNTDTQYF.

Ten or more counts support this clonotype. The chain is built from TRBV18 and TRBJ2-7; the D gene is possibly TRBD2 (6 bases). CDR3 length: 15 residues. CDR1 is KGHSH, CDR2 LQKENI, per germline. The V end was cut by 1 base, the J end by 2 bases, with 12 bases between. The CDR3 protein is CASSPRRTGAYEQYF. The CDR3 nucleotides are TGTGCCAGCTCACCACGAAGGACGGGAGCCTACGAGCAGTACTTC.

This clonotype was found a few times. V gene TRBV20-1 combines with J gene TRBJ2-5; TRBD1 matches at 7 bases. Germline lookup yields CDR1 DFQATT and CDR2 SNEGSKA (reference sequence). The CDR3 extends over 14 amino acids. Trimming cost V 4 bases and J 2 bases; bases outside gene matches: 7. The DNA for the CDR3 is TGCAGTGCTATTACGCTGACAGGGCAAGAGACCCAGTACTTC. Residues: CSAITLTGQETQYF.

This clonotype was recorded at least ten times. CDR3 coding DNA: TGCAGTGCTAGGCCTCCGAGGGAGGGAAAAGTTGCCGGGGAGCTGTTTTTT. Amino acid sequence: CSARPPREGKVAGELFF. This rearrangement joins TRBV20-1 to TRBJ2-2, with TRBD2 matching over 7 bases. The CDR3 totals 17 residues. In germline, CDR1 is DFQATT, CDR2 SNEGSKA (reference sequence). J lost 6 bases, V lost 3 bases, and 16 bases had no gene match.

The genes are TRBV4-3 and TRBJ1-1; D is perhaps TRBD1 (6 bases). The V end was cut by 2 bases, the J end by 7 bases, with 14 bases between. The CDR3 consists of 14 residues. CDR1 and CDR2 from the germline V gene are LGHNA and YSLEER. CDR3: CASSQRGADSEAFF. In nucleotides, the CDR3 is TGCGCCAGCAGCCAAAGGGGGGCGGACAGTGAAGCTTTCTTT.

This sequence joins TRBV5-1 and TRBJ2-5; TRBD2 is a possible D gene (6 bases). The CDR3 is 14 amino acids. V was pared by 6 bases and J by 2 bases, with 14 bases between. Looked up from germline, CDR1 is SGHRS and CDR2 is YFSETQ. The CDR3 region has the DNA TGCGCCAGCAAGGGCGGGGCAGCTCAAGAGACCCAGTACTTC. This gives the protein CASKGGAAQETQYF.